The TCR beta chain described here comes from a study of cytomegalovirus exposure and HLA in healthy donors. There are 12 residues in the CDR3. CDR1 and CDR2 (germline): SGHAT, FQDESV (reference sequence). V was shortened by 5 bases and J by 5 bases, with 6 bases between the two germline ends. Comments on this clone: Antigen: not known.

General observations from the study: Among TCR beta chains, those listed as cytomegalovirus-associated numbered over 150.

The assay was immunoSEQ multiplex PCR, and TCRdb's table has in-frame clones only and misses some. The sample yields tens of thousands of clones, about 88% seen once. Sequencing input: PBMCs. The chain joins TRBV11-1 to TRBJ2-2, with D uncertain. This sequence was found in a man aged 18 to 30 in good health and CMV-seronegative. As DNA, the CDR3 is TGTGCCAGCAGCAAATTAACCGGGGAGCTGTTTTTT. This translates into CASSKLTGELFF.